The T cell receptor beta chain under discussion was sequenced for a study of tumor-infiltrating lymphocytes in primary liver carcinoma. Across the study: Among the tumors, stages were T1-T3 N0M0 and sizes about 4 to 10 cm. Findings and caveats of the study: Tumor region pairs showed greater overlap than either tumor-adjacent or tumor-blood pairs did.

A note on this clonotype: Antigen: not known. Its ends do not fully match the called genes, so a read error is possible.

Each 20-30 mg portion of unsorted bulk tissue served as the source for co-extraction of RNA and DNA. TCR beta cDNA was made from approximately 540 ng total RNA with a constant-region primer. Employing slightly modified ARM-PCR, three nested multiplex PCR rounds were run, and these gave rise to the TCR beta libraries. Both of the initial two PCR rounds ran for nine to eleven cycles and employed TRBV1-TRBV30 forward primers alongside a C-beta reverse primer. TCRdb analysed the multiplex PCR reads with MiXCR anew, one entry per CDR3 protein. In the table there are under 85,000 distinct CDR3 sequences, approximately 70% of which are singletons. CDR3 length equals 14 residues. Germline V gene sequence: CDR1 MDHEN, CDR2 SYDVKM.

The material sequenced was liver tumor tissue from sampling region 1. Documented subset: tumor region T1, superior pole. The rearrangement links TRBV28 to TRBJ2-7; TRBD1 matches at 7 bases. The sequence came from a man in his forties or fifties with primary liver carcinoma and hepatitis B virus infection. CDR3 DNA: TGTGCCAGCAGTTTAGGACAGGCATCCTACGAGCTGTACTTC. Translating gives CASSLGQASYELYF.